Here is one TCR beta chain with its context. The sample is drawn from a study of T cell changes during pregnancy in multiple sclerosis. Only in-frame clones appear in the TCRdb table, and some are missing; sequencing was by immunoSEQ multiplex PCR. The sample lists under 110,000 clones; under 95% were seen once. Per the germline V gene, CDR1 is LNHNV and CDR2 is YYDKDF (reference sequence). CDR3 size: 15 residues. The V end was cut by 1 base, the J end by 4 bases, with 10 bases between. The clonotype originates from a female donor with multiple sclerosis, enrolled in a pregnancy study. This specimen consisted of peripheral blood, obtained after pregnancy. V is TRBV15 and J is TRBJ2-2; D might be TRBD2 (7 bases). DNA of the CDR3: TGTGCCACCAGCAGAGGAGGGGGGGGCACCGGGGAGCTGTTTTTT. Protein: CATSRGGGGTGELFF.